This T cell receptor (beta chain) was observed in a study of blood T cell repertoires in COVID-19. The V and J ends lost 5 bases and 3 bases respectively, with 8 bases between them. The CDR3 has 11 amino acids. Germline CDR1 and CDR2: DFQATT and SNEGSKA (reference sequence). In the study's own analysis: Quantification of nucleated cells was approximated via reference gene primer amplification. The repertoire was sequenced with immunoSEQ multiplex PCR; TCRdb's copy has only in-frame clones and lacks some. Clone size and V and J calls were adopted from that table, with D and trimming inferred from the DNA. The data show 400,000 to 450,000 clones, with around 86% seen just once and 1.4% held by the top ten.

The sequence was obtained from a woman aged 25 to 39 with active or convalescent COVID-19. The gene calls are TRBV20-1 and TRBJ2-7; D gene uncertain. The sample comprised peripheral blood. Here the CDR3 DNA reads TGCAGTGCTCCCGTCGGCTACGAGCAGTACTTC. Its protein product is CSAPVGYEQYF.